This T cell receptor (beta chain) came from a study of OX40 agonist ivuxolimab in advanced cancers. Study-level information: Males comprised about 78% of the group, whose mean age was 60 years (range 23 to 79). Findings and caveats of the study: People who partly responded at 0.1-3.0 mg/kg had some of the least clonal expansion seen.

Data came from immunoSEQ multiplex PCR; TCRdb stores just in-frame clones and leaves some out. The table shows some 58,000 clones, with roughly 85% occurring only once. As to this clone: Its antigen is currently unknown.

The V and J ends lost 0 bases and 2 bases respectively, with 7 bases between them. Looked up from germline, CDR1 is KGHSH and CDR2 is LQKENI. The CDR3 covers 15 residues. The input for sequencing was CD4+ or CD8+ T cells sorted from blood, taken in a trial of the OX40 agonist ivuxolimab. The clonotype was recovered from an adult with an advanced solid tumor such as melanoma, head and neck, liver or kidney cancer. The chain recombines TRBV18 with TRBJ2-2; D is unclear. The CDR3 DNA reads TGTGCCAGCTCACCACCTGTACAAAACACCGGGGAGCTGTTTTTT. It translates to CASSPPVQNTGELFF.